A single sample is the source of the 14 T cell receptor beta chains below, sequenced in a study of T cell changes during pregnancy in multiple sclerosis. The table came from immunoSEQ multiplex PCR; TCRdb's copy has only in-frame clones and leaves some out. The table includes about 83,000 clones, 91% detected once. The sequenced sample was PBMCs, obtained in the first trimester of pregnancy. Every receptor here comes from a female donor in good health, serving as a control in a pregnancy study. Some clones in this sample may be carry-over from other donors' samples.

The V and J genes are TRBV28 and TRBJ2-7; weak D call: TRBD2 (5 bases). The V gene's germline CDR1 is MDHEN and CDR2 SYDVKM. CDR3 size: 14 residues. Trimming left V 3 bases short and J 3 bases short, with 12 bases between. The CDR3 bases are TGTGCCAGCAGTTTTCGTTCCGGGGACTACGAGCAGTACTTC. It encodes CASSFRSGDYEQYF. The full variable domain, its missing parts supplied by reference TRBV28 and TRBJ2-7, is DVKVTQSSRYLVKRTGEKVFLECVQDMDHENMFWYRQDPGLGLRLIYFSYDVKMKEKGDIPEGYSVSREKKERFSLILESASTNQTSMYLCASSFRSGDYEQYFGPGTRLTVT.

The chain employs TRBV7-2 and TRBJ2-5; 9 nucleotides align to TRBD2. This CDR3 contains 16 residues. Germline loops: CDR1 SGHTA, CDR2 FQGNSA. Trimming removed 4 bases from V and 5 bases from J; junction bases left unmatched: 11. The DNA for the CDR3 is TGTGCCAGCAGCTCACAAGCGGGAGGTACAGGGGAGACCCAGTACTTC. Protein: CASSSQAGGTGETQYF.

This chain links TRBV19 with TRBJ2-3; 8 bases align to TRBD2. V lost 0 bases, J lost 3 bases, and 2 bases stayed unmatched. Germline values: CDR1 LNHDA, CDR2 SQIVND (reference sequence). CDR3 length: 15 amino acids. Written as DNA, the CDR3 is TGTGCCAGTAGTATAGACAGCGGGGGTACAGATACGCAGTATTTT. It codes for CASSIDSGGTDTQYF.

The chain recombines TRBV14 with TRBJ1-6; D is perhaps TRBD1 (6 bases). CDR3 length: 15 amino acids. V shed 3 bases and J shed 8 bases, with 14 bases lying between them. Per the germline V gene, CDR1 is SGHDN and CDR2 is FVKESK. The CDR3 sequence is CASSHLTGLDSPLHF. In DNA, the CDR3 is TGTGCCAGCAGCCATCTAACAGGGTTGGATTCACCCCTCCACTTT.

This clone was recorded once. The chain recombines TRBV5-8 with TRBJ1-4, with TRBD1 identical over 7 bases. The CDR3 runs to 13 residues. V was pared by 4 bases and J by 7 bases, with 4 bases of the junction left unmatched. Germline CDR1 SGHTS, CDR2 YDEGEE. CDR3 DNA: TGTGCCAGCAGCCCTCGGGACAGTGAAAAACTGTTTTTT. This translates into CASSPRDSEKLFF.

This clone was observed once. The chain has TRBV30 and TRBJ1-2, with D possibly being TRBD1 (6 bases). From germline, CDR1 is GTSNPN and CDR2 SVGIG (reference sequence). The V end lost 8 bases, the J end lost 8 bases, and 15 bases lay between the germline ends. The CDR3 is 11 residues long. The CDR3 nucleotides are TGTGCCCAAGGGGGTTCTCACGGCTACACCTTC. This translates into CAQGGSHGYTF. Combining the CDR3 with reference TRBV30 and TRBJ1-2 gives the whole variable domain SQTIHQWPATLVQPVGSPLSLECTVEGTSNPNLYWYRQAAGRGLQLLFYSVGIGQISSEVPQNLSASRPQDRQFILSSKKLLLSDSGFYLCAQGGSHGYTFGSGTRLTVV.

This rearrangement joins TRBV18 to TRBJ1-6, with D possibly being TRBD1 (6 bases). Per germline, CDR1 KGHSH and CDR2 LQKENI. V lost 5 bases, J lost 10 bases, and 12 bases lay in between. The CDR3 sequence is 13 residues long. CDR3 in amino acids: CASSVGQHSPLHF. CDR3 nucleotides: TGTGCCAGCTCAGTTGGACAGCACTCACCCCTCCACTTT. The whole variable domain, remainder taken from reference TRBV18 and TRBJ1-6, is NAGVMQNPRHLVRRRGQEARLRCSPMKGHSHVYWYRQLPEEGLKFMVYLQKENIIDESGMPKERFSAEFPKEGPSILRIQQVVRGDSAAYFCASSVGQHSPLHFGNGTRLTVT.

The chain joins TRBV27 to TRBJ2-5; 14 nucleotides align to TRBD2. The tail of the sequence fits TRBJ2-7 better, so the J call may be wrong. The CDR3 contains 16 residues. CDR1 and CDR2 from the germline V gene are MNHEY and SMNVEV (reference sequence). As DNA, the CDR3 is TGTGCCAGCAGTCAGGGACTAGCGGGAGCCCCCTACGAGCAGTACTTC. Encoded protein: CASSQGLAGAPYEQYF.

The V and J genes are TRBV6-5 and TRBJ1-3; the D gene is possibly TRBD1 (6 bases). This CDR3 region has 15 residues. The V and J ends lost 3 bases and 0 bases respectively, with 9 bases between them. Germline V gene lookup returns CDR1 MNHEY and CDR2 SVGAGI. CDR3 nucleotides: TGTGCCAGCAGTTATACAGGGATCTCTGGAAACACCATATATTTT. This gives the protein CASSYTGISGNTIYF.

The rearrangement links TRBV19 to TRBJ1-5; D is perhaps TRBD1 (5 bases). CDR1 is LNHDA and CDR2 is SQIVND in the germline V gene (reference sequence). This CDR3 has 14 amino acids. V lost 6 bases to trimming and J lost 3 bases, with 12 bases between them. For the CDR3, the DNA is TGTGCCAGTAGAAATGACAGTTACAATCAGCCCCAGCATTTT. The encoded protein is CASRNDSYNQPQHF.

The genes are TRBV5-1 and TRBJ1-5, with 7 bases lining up with TRBD1. The CDR3 totals 14 residues. From germline, CDR1 is SGHRS and CDR2 YFSETQ. J was trimmed by 11 bases and V by 0 bases; bases with no gene match: 8. CDR3 DNA: TGCGCCAGCAGCTTGGATGTAGGGGGCTCGGCCCAGCATTTT. It codes for CASSLDVGGSAQHF. Full variable domain (rest looked up from reference TRBV5-1 and TRBJ1-5): KAGVTQTPRYLIKTRGQQVTLSCSPISGHRSVSWYQQTPGQGLQFLFEYFSETQRNKGNFPGRFSGRQFSNSRSEMNVSTLELGDSALYLCASSLDVGGSAQHFGDGTRLSIL.

This clone was seen more than once but under ten times. The chain links TRBV7-8 to TRBJ2-2; 10 bases agree with TRBD2. This CDR3 is 15 amino acids long. Looked up from germline, CDR1 is SGHVS and CDR2 is FQNEAQ. The J segment lost 4 bases and the V segment lost 5 bases, leaving 4 bases of the junction unmatched. CDR3 in DNA: TGTGCCAGCAGCCATAGCGGGGGGACCACCGGGGAGCTGTTTTTT. Protein product: CASSHSGGTTGELFF.

The V gene is TRBV9, the J gene TRBJ1-6; D unclear. The CDR3 covers 14 residues. The germline V gene has CDR1 SGDLS and CDR2 YYNGEE. The V end lost 0 bases, the J end lost 6 bases, and 7 bases lay between the germline ends. The CDR3 DNA reads as TGTGCCAGCAGCGTAGAGTCGGGTAATTCACCCCTCCACTTT. This translates into CASSVESGNSPLHF.

This clone was observed a single time. The V call is TRBV5-4, the J call TRBJ2-5; TRBD1 agrees at 8 bases. This CDR3 comprises 14 residues. V gave up 4 bases and J gave up 0 bases; unmatched junction bases: 2. In germline, CDR1 is SGHNT, CDR2 YYREEE (reference sequence). For the CDR3, the DNA is TGTGCCAGCAGCGCACAGGGGGACCAAGAGACCCAGTACTTC. This translates into CASSAQGDQETQYF.